This record covers a single T cell receptor beta chain. Its antigen is unidentified. Trimming removed 0 bases from V and 8 bases from J; junction bases left unmatched: 6. CDR1 and CDR2 from the germline V gene are SGHTA and FQGNSA. This CDR3 is 15 amino acids long. The sample originates from a study of cytomegalovirus exposure and HLA in healthy donors. Whole-study context: Across around 400 genotyped donors, roughly 85% landed in the Caucasian-associated ancestry cluster. Study outcomes and limitations: Reportedly, a later analysis found an Asian-associated ancestry cluster had fewer N-insertions than the approximately 600-donor mean.

Both 60 Vbeta primers and 13 Jbeta primers went into the PCR. Profiling relied on immunoSEQ multiplex PCR, and the TCRdb table lists in-frame clones only, not all of them. The table has some 130,000 clones, 78% seen once. Specimen: PBMCs. The V gene is TRBV7-2, the J gene TRBJ1-4; 7 positions agree with TRBD1. The sequence came from a female donor in good health and CMV-seronegative. CDR3 nucleotides: TGTGCCAGCAGCTTAGCGGCAGGGGGTAGAGAAAAACTGTTTTTT. The encoded protein is CASSLAAGGREKLFF. Based on the CDR3 plus reference TRBV7-2 and TRBJ1-4, the full variable domain is GAGVSQSPSNKVTEKGKDVELRCDPISGHTALYWYRQSLGQGLEFLIYFQGNSAPDKSGLPSDRFSAERTGGSVSTLTIQRTQQEDSAVYLCASSLAAGGREKLFFGSGTQLSVL.